The 21 T cell receptor beta chains in this list originate from one sample, sequenced in a study of Graves' ophthalmopathy and Graves' hyperthyroidism. CDR3 regions of TCR beta were amplified from RNA transcripts. The first round was an RT-PCR with HTBI primers, and the second round was a multiplex PCR. One entry per CDR3 protein, called by TCRdb with MiXCR from the multiplex PCR reads. The table lists roughly 1.1 million distinct CDR3 sequences, less than 45% of them singletons. The sequenced sample was peripheral blood or thyroid tissue (not recorded which). These receptor sequences come from an adult man with Graves' hyperthyroidism.

Regarding this clonotype: Its ends do not fully match the called genes, so a read error is possible. The genes are TRBV10-2 and TRBJ2-7; 9 bases are a match to TRBD1. CDR1 is WSHSY and CDR2 is SAAADI in the germline V gene. This CDR3 is built from 14 residues. CDR3 amino acids: CASSAGQGTTEQYF. The CDR3 DNA reads TGTGCCAGCAGTGCCGGACAGGGGACCACCGAGCAGTACTTC.

This chain joins TRBV6-5 and TRBJ2-7; 8 bases fit TRBD2. V lost 7 bases, J lost 2 bases, and 4 bases stayed unmatched. The CDR3 runs to 13 residues. Germline-derived CDR1 and CDR2 are MNHEY and SVGAGI. The CDR3 region has the DNA TGTGCCAGCATCGGGGGGGACACCTACGAGCAGTACTTC. Its protein product is CASIGGDTYEQYF.

This chain links TRBV7-9 with TRBJ1-1; D may be TRBD1 (5 bases). V gave up 5 bases and J gave up 0 bases, with 16 bases separating them. The V gene's germline CDR1 is SEHNR and CDR2 FQNEAQ (reference sequence). The CDR3 sequence is 16 residues long. The DNA of the CDR3 is TGTGCCAGCAGCCTTGACCCGGGACTCTTGAACACTGAAGCTTTCTTT. This gives the protein CASSLDPGLLNTEAFF.

The sample holds a few counts of this clonotype. The CDR3 region is CASSTQGVNYGYTF. Here the CDR3 DNA reads TGTGCCAGCAGCACACAGGGGGTTAACTATGGCTACACCTTC. The chain combines TRBV5-8 with TRBJ1-2; the match to TRBD1 covers 8 bases. V lost 4 bases to trimming and J lost 1 base; unmatched junction nucleotides: 3. This CDR3 contains 14 residues. Per germline, CDR1 SGHTS and CDR2 YDEGEE.

This chain connects TRBV9 to TRBJ2-2; 10 nucleotides line up with TRBD2. This CDR3 is 18 amino acids long. V gave up 4 bases and J gave up 3 bases; unmatched junction bases: 12. Germline CDR1 SGDLS, CDR2 YYNGEE. Here the CDR3 reads CASSLQVVAGGDTGELFF. The CDR3 nucleotides are TGTGCCAGCAGCCTCCAGGTGGTAGCGGGAGGCGACACCGGGGAGCTGTTTTTT.

Comment on this clonotype: A junction boundary mismatches the germline segment, possibly from a read error. This rearrangement joins TRBV10-3 to TRBJ1-5; D gene ambiguous. Germline V gene lookup returns CDR1 ENHRY and CDR2 SYGVKD. CDR3 size: 15 residues. The CDR3 reads CASSYGVRVHQPQHF. CDR3 nucleotide sequence: TGTGCCAGCAGTTACGGAGTTCGGGTCCATCAGCCCCAGCATTTT.

A remark on this clonotype: This may be a read error: a much more frequent sequence differs by one nucleotide. This chain uses TRBV20-1 with TRBJ2-7, with D maybe TRBD2 (6 bases). Trimming pared 5 bases from V and 2 bases from J, leaving 19 bases between. The CDR3 sequence is 15 residues long. The germline V gene encodes CDR1 DFQATT and CDR2 SNEGSKA (reference sequence). DNA of the CDR3: TGCAGTGCTCGTGGGTTTGGCGGAGGGACCTACGAGCAGTACTTC. This gives the protein CSARGFGGGTYEQYF.

This clonotype has at least ten counts. The J gene is TRBJ2-5, the V gene TRBV6-5; D is unresolved. The CDR3 contains 16 residues. The germline V gene has CDR1 MNHEY and CDR2 SVGAGI. Trimming stripped 0 bases from V and 2 bases from J, with 13 bases between. The CDR3 region has the DNA TGTGCCAGCAGTTACTCGAGGCTAGTAGGTCAAGAGACCCAGTACTTC. This translates into CASSYSRLVGQETQYF.

This clonotype has just a few counts. A much larger clone sits a single nucleotide away, making a read error possible. The gene calls are TRBV7-9 and TRBJ1-1; perhaps TRBD1 as D (5 bases). Germline V gene lookup returns CDR1 SEHNR and CDR2 FQNEAQ (reference sequence). The CDR3 sequence is 15 residues long. The ends were cut back, 3 bases at V and 1 base at J, with 12 bases in the middle. CDR3: CASSFRVTENTEAFF. The DNA for the CDR3 is TGTGCCAGCAGCTTCAGGGTCACTGAGAACACTGAAGCTTTCTTT.

This clonotype has only a few counts. The chain has TRBV20-1 and TRBJ2-3; D unresolved. Germline V gene data show CDR1 as DFQATT and CDR2 as SNEGSKA (reference sequence). Trimming took 6 bases from V and 5 from J, leaving 15 bases between them. The length of the CDR3 is 13 residues. CDR3: CSADGLRRDTQYF. CDR3 sequence (DNA): TGCAGTGCGGACGGCCTAAGGAGAGATACGCAGTATTTT.

There are many counts of this clonotype. The gene calls are TRBV6-5 and TRBJ1-2, with 9 bases aligning to TRBD1. The CDR3 consists of 12 residues. Germline CDR1 MNHEY, CDR2 SVGAGI. V trimming: 6 bases; J trimming: 8 bases; junction bases outside the gene matches: 4. The CDR3 region is CASRQGADGYTF. CDR3 nucleotides: TGTGCCAGCAGACAGGGGGCCGACGGCTACACCTTC.

This clonotype was detected only a few times. This chain links TRBV7-2 with TRBJ2-7, with 9 bases identical to TRBD2. CDR3 length: 16 residues. Trimming removed 3 bases from V and 7 bases from J; junction bases left unmatched: 13. Germline lookup yields CDR1 SGHTA and CDR2 FQGNSA. CDR3 amino acids: CASSFLGGRAPVEQYF. CDR3 sequence (DNA): TGTGCCAGCAGCTTCCTTGGCGGGAGGGCCCCAGTAGAGCAGTACTTC. The complete variable domain, with remaining parts taken from reference TRBV7-2 and TRBJ2-7, reads GAGVSQSPSNKVTEKGKDVELRCDPISGHTALYWYRQSLGQGLEFLIYFQGNSAPDKSGLPSDRFSAERTGGSVSTLTIQRTQQEDSAVYLCASSFLGGRAPVEQYFGPGTRLTVT.

This clonotype was seen at least ten times. The V gene is TRBV10-3, the J gene TRBJ2-7, with 10 bases aligning to TRBD1. V dropped 0 bases and J dropped 3; count of bases not matched to a gene: 2. The CDR3 spans 15 residues. Germline values: CDR1 ENHRY, CDR2 SYGVKD. The CDR3 coding sequence is TGTGCCATCAGTGAGTCTGGACAGGGGGTCTACGAGCAGTACTTC. This translates into CAISESGQGVYEQYF.

This clonotype occurred once. The chain carries TRBV10-3 and TRBJ2-5; tentatively, D is TRBD2 (6 bases). V lost 9 bases to trimming and J lost 5 bases, with 16 bases between them. Germline V lookup: CDR1 ENHRY, CDR2 SYGVKD. CDR3 length: 13 amino acids. The CDR3 here is CAIGGSGLETQYF. Here the CDR3 DNA reads TGTGCCATTGGGGGGTCTGGTTTGGAGACCCAGTACTTC.

In this sample, this clonotype turned up many times. This chain links TRBV7-3 with TRBJ2-5, with no clear D. CDR1 and CDR2 from the germline V gene are SGHTA and FQGTGA. The CDR3 has 13 amino acids. V shed 5 bases and J shed 5 bases, with 12 bases lying between them. CDR3 nucleotide sequence: TGTGCCAGCAGCCCCCTCCCGAGTGAGACCCAGTACTTC. Translation gives CASSPLPSETQYF. Complete variable domain (other parts from reference TRBV7-3 and TRBJ2-5): GAGVSQTPSNKVTEKGKYVELRCDPISGHTALYWYRQSLGQGPEFLIYFQGTGAADDSGLPNDRFFAVRPEGSVSTLKIQRTERGDSAVYLCASSPLPSETQYFGPGTRLLVL.

The chain uses TRBV11-2 and TRBJ2-7, with D possibly being TRBD2 (6 bases). V was clipped by 1 base and J by 6 bases, with 13 bases between them. Looked up from germline, CDR1 is SGHAT and CDR2 is FQNNGV. This CDR3 comprises 14 residues. The CDR3 here is CASSLGYGGFEQYF. The CDR3, as DNA: TGTGCCAGCAGCTTAGGATATGGGGGGTTCGAGCAGTACTTC.

V gene TRBV7-6 combines with J gene TRBJ2-5; tentatively, D is TRBD1 or TRBD2 (5 bases each). The V end lost 1 base, the J end lost 1 base, and 13 bases lay between the germline ends. In germline, CDR1 is SGHVS, CDR2 FNYEAQ. The CDR3 is made up of 16 amino acids. The CDR3 DNA follows: TGTGCCAGCAGCTTAGAAGGCGAGGGGTTCCAAGAGACCCAGTACTTC. The encoded protein is CASSLEGEGFQETQYF.

Many counts were recorded for this clonotype. CDR3 in DNA: TGTGCCAGCAGGAATCCACCATCCTACCGGGACAGGGGGCTGGGGACCGGGGAGCTGTTTTTT. Translated, it gives CASRNPPSYRDRGLGTGELFF. This chain links TRBV25-1 with TRBJ2-2, with TRBD1 matching 12 bases. Germline V gene sequence: CDR1 MGHDK, CDR2 SYGVNS. The CDR3 runs to 21 residues. With 6 bases clipped from V and 5 bases from J, the junction kept 22 bases outside the gene matches.

With regard to this clonotype: A much larger clone is a single base away; this may be a read error. This chain connects TRBV5-1 to TRBJ1-1, with D tentatively TRBD1 (5 bases). The CDR3 spans 15 residues. Trimming pared 4 bases from V and 11 bases from J, leaving 24 bases between. Germline lookup yields CDR1 SGHRS and CDR2 YFSETQ. CDR3 amino acids: CASSQDRLGQRNAFF. The CDR3 bases are TGCGCCAGCAGCCAAGATCGTCTGGGGCAGAGGAATGCTTTCTTT.

This clonotype was found many times. This rearrangement joins TRBV19 to TRBJ2-6, with a weak D call TRBD2 (5 bases). V was pared by 3 bases and J by 0 bases, with 6 bases between. The length of the CDR3 is 15 residues. CDR1 and CDR2 from the germline V gene are LNHDA and SQIVND (reference sequence). DNA of the CDR3: TGTGCCAGTAGTATTCGGGACTCTGGGGCCAACGTCCTGACTTTC. It yields the protein CASSIRDSGANVLTF.

At least ten counts were recorded for this clonotype. The chain links TRBV7-8 to TRBJ1-5; 10 nucleotides match TRBD1. Germline CDR1 is SGHVS and CDR2 is FQNEAQ. This CDR3 has 15 amino acids. J lost 6 bases, V lost 5 bases, and 7 bases had no gene match. As DNA, the CDR3 is TGTGCCAGCAGCGCCGGGACAGGGGCCGTTCAGCCCCAGCATTTT. Translating it yields CASSAGTGAVQPQHF.